Given below is one T cell receptor beta chain in context. The data originate from a study of blood T cell repertoires in COVID-19. Study-level background: COVID-19 samples, acute and convalescent, were from the United States, Italy and Spain.

TCRdb's table, derived via immunoSEQ multiplex PCR, lists solely in-frame clones and lacks some. The sample holds hundreds of thousands of clones; 88% are singletons and the top ten take around 2%. The length of the CDR3 is 12 residues. J gave up 8 bases and V 4 bases, and 2 bases lay outside the gene matches. CDR1 is MNHEY, CDR2 SVGAGI, per germline. Participants came from fewer than 25 US areas, aged about 18 to 95 years. The source is a woman aged 55 to 70 in a cohort exposed to, infected with or recovered from COVID-19 (not recorded which). Sequencing was carried out using PBMCs or T cells enriched from blood (not recorded which). The chain uses TRBV6-5 and TRBJ1-2, with 9 positions matching TRBD1. CDR3 nucleotides: TGTGCCAGCAGTTGGGACAGGGCGGGCTACACCTTC. Its protein product is CASSWDRAGYTF.